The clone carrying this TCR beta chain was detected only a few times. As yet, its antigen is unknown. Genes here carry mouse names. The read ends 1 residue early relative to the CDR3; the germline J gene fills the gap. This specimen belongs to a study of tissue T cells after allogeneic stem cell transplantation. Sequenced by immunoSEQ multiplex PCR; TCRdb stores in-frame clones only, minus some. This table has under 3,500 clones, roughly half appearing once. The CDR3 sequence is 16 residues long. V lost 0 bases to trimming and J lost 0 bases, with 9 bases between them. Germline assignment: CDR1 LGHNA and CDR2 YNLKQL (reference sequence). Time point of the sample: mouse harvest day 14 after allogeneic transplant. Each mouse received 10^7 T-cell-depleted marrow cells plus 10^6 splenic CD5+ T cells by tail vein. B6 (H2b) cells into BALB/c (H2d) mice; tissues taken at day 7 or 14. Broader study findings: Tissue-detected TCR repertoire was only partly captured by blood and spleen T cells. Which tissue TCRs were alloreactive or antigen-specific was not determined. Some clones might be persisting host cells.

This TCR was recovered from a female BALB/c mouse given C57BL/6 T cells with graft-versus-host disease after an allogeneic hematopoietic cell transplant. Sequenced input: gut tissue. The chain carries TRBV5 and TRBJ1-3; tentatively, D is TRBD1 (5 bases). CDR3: CASSQEGGNSGNTLYF. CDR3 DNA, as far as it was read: TGTGCCAGCAGCCAAGAGGGGGGAAATTCTGGAAATACGCTCTAT.